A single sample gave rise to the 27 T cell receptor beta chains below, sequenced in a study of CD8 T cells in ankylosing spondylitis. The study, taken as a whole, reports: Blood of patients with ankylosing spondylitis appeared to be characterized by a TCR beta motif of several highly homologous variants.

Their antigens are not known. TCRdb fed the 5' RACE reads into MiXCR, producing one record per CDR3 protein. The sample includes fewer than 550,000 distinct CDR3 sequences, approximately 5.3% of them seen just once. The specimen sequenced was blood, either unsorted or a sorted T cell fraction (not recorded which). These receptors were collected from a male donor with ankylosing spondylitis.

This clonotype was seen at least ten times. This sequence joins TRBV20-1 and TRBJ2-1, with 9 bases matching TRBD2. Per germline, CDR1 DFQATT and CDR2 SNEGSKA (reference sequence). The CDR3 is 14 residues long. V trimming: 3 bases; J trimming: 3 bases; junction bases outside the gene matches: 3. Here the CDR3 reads CSARGLAVYNEQFF. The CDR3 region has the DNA TGCAGTGCTAGGGGACTAGCTGTCTACAATGAGCAGTTCTTC.

CDR3 protein: CASSDGVAAQETQYF. The CDR3 DNA follows: TGTGCCAGCAGTGACGGGGTAGCGGCCCAAGAGACCCAGTACTTC. This chain links TRBV2 with TRBJ2-5; D possibly corresponds to TRBD2 (6 bases). CDR1 and CDR2 from the germline V gene are SNHLY and FYNNEI. The CDR3 has 15 amino acids. V gave up 3 bases and J gave up 1 base, with 12 bases separating them.

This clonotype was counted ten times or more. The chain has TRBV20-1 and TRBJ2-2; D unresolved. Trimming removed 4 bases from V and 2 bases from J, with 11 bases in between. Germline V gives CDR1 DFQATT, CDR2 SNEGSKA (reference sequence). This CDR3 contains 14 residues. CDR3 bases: TGCAGTGCTACGTCCTTTCTTAACACCGGGGAGCTGTTTTTT. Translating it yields CSATSFLNTGELFF.

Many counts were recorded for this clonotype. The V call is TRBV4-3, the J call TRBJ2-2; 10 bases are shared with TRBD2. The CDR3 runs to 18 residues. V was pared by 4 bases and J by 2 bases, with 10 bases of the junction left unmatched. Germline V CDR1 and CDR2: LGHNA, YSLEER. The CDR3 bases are TGCGCCAGCAGCCTCGGACTAGCGGTGGAGAGTAACACCGGGGAGCTGTTTTTT. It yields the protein CASSLGLAVESNTGELFF.

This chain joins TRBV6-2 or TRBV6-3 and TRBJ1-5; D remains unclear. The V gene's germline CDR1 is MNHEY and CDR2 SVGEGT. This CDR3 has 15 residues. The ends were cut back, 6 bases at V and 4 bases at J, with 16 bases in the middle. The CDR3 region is CASSPRTEGNQPQHF. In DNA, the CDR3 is TGTGCCAGCAGCCCCAGGACTGAAGGGAATCAGCCCCAGCATTTT.

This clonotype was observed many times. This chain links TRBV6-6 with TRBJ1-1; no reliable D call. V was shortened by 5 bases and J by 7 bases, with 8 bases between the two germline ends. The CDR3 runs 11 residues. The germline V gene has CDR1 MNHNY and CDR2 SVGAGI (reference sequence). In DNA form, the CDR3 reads TGTGCCAGCAGTGTGGCGGTTGAAGCTTTCTTT. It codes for CASSVAVEAFF.

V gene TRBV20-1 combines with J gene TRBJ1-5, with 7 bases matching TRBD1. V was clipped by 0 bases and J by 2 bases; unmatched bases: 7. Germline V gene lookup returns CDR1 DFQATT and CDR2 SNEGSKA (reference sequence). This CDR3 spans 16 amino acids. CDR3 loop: CSARDTGVGGNQPQHF. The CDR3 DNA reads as TGCAGTGCTAGAGATACAGGGGTAGGTGGCAATCAGCCCCAGCATTTT.

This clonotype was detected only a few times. CDR3 protein: CASSLDGEAEQFF. The DNA for the CDR3 is TGCGCCAGCAGCTTGGACGGTGAGGCTGAGCAGTTCTTC. V usage is TRBV5-1 and J usage is TRBJ2-1; D gene ambiguous. The CDR3 has 13 residues. The germline V gene has CDR1 SGHRS and CDR2 YFSETQ. The ends were cut back, 0 bases at V and 9 bases at J, with 10 bases in the middle. The whole variable domain, remainder taken from reference TRBV5-1 and TRBJ2-1, is KAGVTQTPRYLIKTRGQQVTLSCSPISGHRSVSWYQQTPGQGLQFLFEYFSETQRNKGNFPGRFSGRQFSNSRSEMNVSTLELGDSALYLCASSLDGEAEQFFGPGTRLTVL.

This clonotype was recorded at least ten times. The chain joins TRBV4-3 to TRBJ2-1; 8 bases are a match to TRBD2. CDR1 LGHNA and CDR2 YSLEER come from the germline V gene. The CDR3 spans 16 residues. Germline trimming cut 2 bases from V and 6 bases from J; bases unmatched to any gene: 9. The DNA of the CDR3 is TGCGCCAGCAGCCAACTGTTCGGGAGGGCCGGCAATGAGCAGTTCTTC. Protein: CASSQLFGRAGNEQFF.

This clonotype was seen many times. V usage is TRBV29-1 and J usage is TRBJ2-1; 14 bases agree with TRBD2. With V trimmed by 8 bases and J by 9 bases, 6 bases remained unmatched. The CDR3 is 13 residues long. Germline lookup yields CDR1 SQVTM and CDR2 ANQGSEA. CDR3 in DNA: TGCAGCTCGGGACTAGCGGGAGAGGGTGAGCAGTTCTTC. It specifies CSSGLAGEGEQFF.

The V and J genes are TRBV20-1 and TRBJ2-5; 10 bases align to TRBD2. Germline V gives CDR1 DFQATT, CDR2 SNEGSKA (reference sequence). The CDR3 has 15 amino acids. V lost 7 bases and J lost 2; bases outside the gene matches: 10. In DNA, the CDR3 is TGCAGTGTTGCTCCCGGGACTAGCGAGCAAGAGACCCAGTACTTC. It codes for CSVAPGTSEQETQYF.

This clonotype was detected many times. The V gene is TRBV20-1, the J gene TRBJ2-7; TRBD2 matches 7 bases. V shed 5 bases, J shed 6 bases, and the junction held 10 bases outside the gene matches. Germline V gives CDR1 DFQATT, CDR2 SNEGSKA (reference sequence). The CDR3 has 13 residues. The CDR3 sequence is CSAAPAGSSEQYF. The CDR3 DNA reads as TGCAGTGCTGCACCAGCGGGATCATCCGAGCAGTACTTC.

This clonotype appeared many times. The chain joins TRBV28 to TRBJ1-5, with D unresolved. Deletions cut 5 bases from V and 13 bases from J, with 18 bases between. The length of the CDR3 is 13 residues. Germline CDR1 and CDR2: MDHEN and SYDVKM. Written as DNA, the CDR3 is TGTGCCAGCAGTCCAGGCATCCCCACACCACAGCATTTT. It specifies CASSPGIPTPQHF. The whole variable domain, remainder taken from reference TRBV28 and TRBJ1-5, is DVKVTQSSRYLVKRTGEKVFLECVQDMDHENMFWYRQDPGLGLRLIYFSYDVKMKEKGDIPEGYSVSREKKERFSLILESASTNQTSMYLCASSPGIPTPQHFGDGTRLSIL.

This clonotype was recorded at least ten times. CDR3 sequence (DNA): TGTGCCAGCAGCGTAGGTCAGGGCTTGCGAGACACTGAAGCTTTCTTT. Translating it yields CASSVGQGLRDTEAFF. The chain joins TRBV9 to TRBJ1-1, with TRBD1 as a possible D gene (5 bases). Trimming cost V 0 bases and J 3 bases, with 15 bases left between them. The germline CDR1 and CDR2 sequences are SGDLS and YYNGEE. CDR3 length: 16 residues.

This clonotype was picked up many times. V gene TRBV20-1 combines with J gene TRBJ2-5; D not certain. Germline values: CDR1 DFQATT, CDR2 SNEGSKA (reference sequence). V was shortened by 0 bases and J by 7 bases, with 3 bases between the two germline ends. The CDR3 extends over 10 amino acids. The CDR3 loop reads CSARDRTQYF. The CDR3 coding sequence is TGCAGTGCTAGAGATCGGACCCAGTACTTC.

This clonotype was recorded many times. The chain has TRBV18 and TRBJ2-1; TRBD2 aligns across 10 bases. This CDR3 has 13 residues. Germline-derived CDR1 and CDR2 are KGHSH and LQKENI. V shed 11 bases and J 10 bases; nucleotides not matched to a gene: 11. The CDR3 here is CAATSGRAGEQFF. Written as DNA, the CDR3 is TGTGCCGCCACAAGCGGGAGGGCCGGGGAGCAGTTCTTC.

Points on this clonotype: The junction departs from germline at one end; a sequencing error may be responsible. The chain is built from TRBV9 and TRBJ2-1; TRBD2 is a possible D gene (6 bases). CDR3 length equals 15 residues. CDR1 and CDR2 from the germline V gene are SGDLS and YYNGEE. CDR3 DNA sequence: TGTGCCAGCAGCGCTACTGGGGGGACCTACAATGTGCAGTTCTTC. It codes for CASSATGGTYNVQFF. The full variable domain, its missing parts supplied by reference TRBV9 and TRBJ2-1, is DSGVTQTPKHLITATGQRVTLRCSPRSGDLSVYWYQQSLDQGLQFLIQYYNGEERAKGNILERFSAQQFPDLHSELNLSSLELGDSALYFCASSATGGTYNVQFFGPGTRLTVL.

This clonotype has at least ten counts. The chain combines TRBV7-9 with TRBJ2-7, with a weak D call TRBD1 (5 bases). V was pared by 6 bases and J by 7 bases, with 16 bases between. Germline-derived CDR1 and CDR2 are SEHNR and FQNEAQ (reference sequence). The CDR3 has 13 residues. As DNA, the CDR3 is TGTGCCAGCAGATTGACAGCTCAGGGAGAGCAGTACTTC. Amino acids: CASRLTAQGEQYF.

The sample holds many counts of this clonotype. The CDR3 loop reads CASSVDSIGGGYTF. DNA for the CDR3: TGTGCCAGCAGCGTAGATTCGATCGGGGGTGGCTACACCTTC. J is TRBJ1-2 and V is TRBV9; possible D gene TRBD1, 5 bases. This CDR3 has 14 amino acids. V lost 0 bases, J lost 7 bases, and 13 bases lay in between. In germline, CDR1 is SGDLS, CDR2 YYNGEE.

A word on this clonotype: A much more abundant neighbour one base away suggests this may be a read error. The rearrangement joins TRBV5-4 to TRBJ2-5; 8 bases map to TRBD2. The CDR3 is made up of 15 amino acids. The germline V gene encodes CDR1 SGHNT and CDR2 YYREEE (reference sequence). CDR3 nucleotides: TGTACCAGCAGCTTGCGGGTAGCGGGGCAAGAGACCCAGTACTTC. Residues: CTSSLRVAGQETQYF.

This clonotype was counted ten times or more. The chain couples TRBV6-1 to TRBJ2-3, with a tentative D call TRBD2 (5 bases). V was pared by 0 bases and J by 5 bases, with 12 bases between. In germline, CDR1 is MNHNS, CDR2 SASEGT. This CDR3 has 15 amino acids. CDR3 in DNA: TGTGCCAGCAGTGAAGCCGGCTTCGAGGGAGATACGCAGTATTTT. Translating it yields CASSEAGFEGDTQYF.

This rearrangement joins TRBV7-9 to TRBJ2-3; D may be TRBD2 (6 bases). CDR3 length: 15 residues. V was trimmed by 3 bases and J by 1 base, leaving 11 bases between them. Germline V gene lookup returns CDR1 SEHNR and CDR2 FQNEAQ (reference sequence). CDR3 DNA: TGTGCCAGCAGCTTTAAATCTAGCGGCACAGATACGCAGTATTTT. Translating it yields CASSFKSSGTDTQYF.

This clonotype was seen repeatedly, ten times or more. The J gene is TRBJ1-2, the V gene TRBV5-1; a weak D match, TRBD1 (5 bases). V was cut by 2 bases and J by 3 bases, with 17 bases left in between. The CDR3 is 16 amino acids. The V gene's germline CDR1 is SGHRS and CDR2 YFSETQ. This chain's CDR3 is CASSLEGPPFDYGYTF. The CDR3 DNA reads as TGCGCCAGCAGCTTAGAGGGACCGCCTTTCGACTATGGCTACACCTTC.

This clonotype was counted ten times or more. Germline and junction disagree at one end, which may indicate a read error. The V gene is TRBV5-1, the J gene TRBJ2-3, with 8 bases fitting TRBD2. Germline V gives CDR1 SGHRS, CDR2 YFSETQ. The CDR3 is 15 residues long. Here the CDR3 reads CASSASGGSTDTQYF. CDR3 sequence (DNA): TGTGCCAGCAGCGCAAGCGGGGGCAGCACAGATACGCAGTATTTT.

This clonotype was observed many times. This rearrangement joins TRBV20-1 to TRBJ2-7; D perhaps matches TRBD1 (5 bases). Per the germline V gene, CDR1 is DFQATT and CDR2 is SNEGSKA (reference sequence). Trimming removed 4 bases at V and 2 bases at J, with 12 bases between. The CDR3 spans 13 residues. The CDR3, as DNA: TGCAGTGCTATTCGACAGAGCCCCTACGAGCAGTACTTC. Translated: CSAIRQSPYEQYF.

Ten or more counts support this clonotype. CDR3: CASSQEELAAYNEQFF. The CDR3 bases are TGTGCCAGCAGCCAAGAAGAACTAGCGGCCTACAATGAGCAGTTCTTC. This rearrangement joins TRBV4-2 to TRBJ2-1, with 8 positions matching TRBD2. The CDR3 runs 16 residues. Trimming at V came to 0 bases and at J to 2 bases, leaving 3 bases not matched to a gene. Germline CDR1 LGHNA, CDR2 YNFKEQ.

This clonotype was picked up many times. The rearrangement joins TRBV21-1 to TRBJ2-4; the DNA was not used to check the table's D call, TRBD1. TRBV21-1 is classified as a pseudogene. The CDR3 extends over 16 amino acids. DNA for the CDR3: TGTGCCAGCAGCAAAATCCGCCCAGTGCGCCGGGGCATTCAGTACTTC. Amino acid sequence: CASSKIRPVRRGIQYF.